The clone carrying this T cell receptor beta chain came up a few times. Its cognate antigen is unknown. cDNA libraries of TCR beta carried unique molecular identifiers. T cells, about 0.9 to 11 million of them, yielded roughly 470,000 cDNA molecules. TCRdb analysed the PCR reads with MiXCR anew, one entry per CDR3 protein. The sample shows 150,000 or so distinct CDR3 sequences, around 36% of them seen only once. This specimen comes from a study of post-analysis software for immune sequencing data. Germline CDR1 SEHNR, CDR2 FQNEAQ (reference sequence). V was clipped by 2 bases and J by 6 bases, with 17 bases between them. The CDR3 has 15 amino acids. General study results and limits: Controls had lower frequencies than patients of 4 or 5 TRBV segments, which included TRBV5-6, TRBV5-1 and TRBV20-1. Samples sharing a preparation batch grouped tightly together when assessed by F measure.

Here the sequenced sample was blood, taken after autologous hematopoietic stem cell transplantation. This rearrangement joins TRBV7-9 to TRBJ2-7, with D perhaps being TRBD1 or TRBD2 (6 bases each). This TCR was recovered from a girl aged 10-17 years with multiple sclerosis. For the CDR3, the DNA is TGTGCCAGCAGCTTAACAGGGTTGGAGGGGTCCGAGCAGTACTTC. This encodes CASSLTGLEGSEQYF.